This entry lists 4 T cell receptor beta chains sequenced from one sample in a study of blood T cell repertoires in COVID-19 (TCRdb year 2020). The library relied on the immunoSEQ multiplex PCR assay. Here the immuneACCESS table is served through TCRdb, limited to in-frame sequences with V and J called. Missing clones are a known gap in these copies; in checked studies unresolved V genes cover under half, and the rest lacks a known reason. The sample records about 250,000 clones, about four fifths of which are singletons. Clones ranked in the top ten supply approximately 6% of the sample. Sequenced sample: peripheral blood. The receptors here all came from a man older than 75 with acute or convalescent COVID-19.

The chain carries TRBV11-2 and TRBJ2-1; 11 nucleotides line up with TRBD2. CDR3 length: 16 residues. With V trimmed by 5 bases and J by 4 bases, 7 bases remained unmatched. The germline V gene has CDR1 SGHAT and CDR2 FQNNGV. The CDR3 sequence: CASSLLAGVSYNEQFF. DNA of the CDR3: TGTGCCAGCAGCCTACTAGCGGGAGTGTCGTACAATGAGCAGTTCTTC.

The gene calls are TRBV5-6 and TRBJ1-1; D possibly corresponds to TRBD1 (5 bases). V lost 4 bases, J lost 6 bases, and 13 bases lay in between. The CDR3 has 13 residues. Germline V gene lookup returns CDR1 SGHDT and CDR2 YYEEEE. In DNA, the CDR3 is TGTGCCAGCAGCCCCCGGAGGGGATCTGAAGCTTTCTTT. Its translation: CASSPRRGSEAFF.

The chain carries TRBV7-8 and TRBJ1-5; D gene unclear. The CDR3 runs 13 residues. V dropped 1 base and J dropped 7 bases, with 8 bases sitting between them. Germline CDR1 and CDR2: SGHVS and FQNEAQ. The CDR3 DNA is TGTGCCAGCAGCTTAGACGGGAGCCAGCCCCAGCATTTT. Its protein is CASSLDGSQPQHF.

This chain joins TRBV19 and TRBJ2-3, with D perhaps matching TRBD2 (6 bases). Trimming removed 2 bases from V and 6 bases from J, with 18 bases in between. The germline V gene has CDR1 LNHDA and CDR2 SQIVND (reference sequence). CDR3 length: 16 amino acids. The chain's CDR3 is CASSIRTGVGMDTQYF. The CDR3 DNA reads TGTGCCAGTAGTATAAGGACGGGAGTGGGGATGGATACGCAGTATTTT. Supplemented by reference TRBV19 and TRBJ2-3, the full variable domain reads DGGITQSPKYLFRKEGQNVTLSCEQNLNHDAMYWYRQDPGQGLRLIYYSQIVNDFQKGDIAEGYSVSREKKESFPLTVTSAQKNPTAFYLCASSIRTGVGMDTQYFGPGTRLTVL.